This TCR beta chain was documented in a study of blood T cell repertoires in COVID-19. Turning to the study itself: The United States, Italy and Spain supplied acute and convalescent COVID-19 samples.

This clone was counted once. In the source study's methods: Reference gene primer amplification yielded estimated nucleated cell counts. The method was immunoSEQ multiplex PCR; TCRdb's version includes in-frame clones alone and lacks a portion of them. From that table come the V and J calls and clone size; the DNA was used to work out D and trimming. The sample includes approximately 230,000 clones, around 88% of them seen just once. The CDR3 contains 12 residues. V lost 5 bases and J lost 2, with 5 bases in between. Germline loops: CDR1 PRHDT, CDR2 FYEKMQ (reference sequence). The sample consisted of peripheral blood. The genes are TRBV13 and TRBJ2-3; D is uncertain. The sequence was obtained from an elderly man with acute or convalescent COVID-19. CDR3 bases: TGTGCCAGCAGCACTATCACAGATACGCAGTATTTT. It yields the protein CASSTITDTQYF.